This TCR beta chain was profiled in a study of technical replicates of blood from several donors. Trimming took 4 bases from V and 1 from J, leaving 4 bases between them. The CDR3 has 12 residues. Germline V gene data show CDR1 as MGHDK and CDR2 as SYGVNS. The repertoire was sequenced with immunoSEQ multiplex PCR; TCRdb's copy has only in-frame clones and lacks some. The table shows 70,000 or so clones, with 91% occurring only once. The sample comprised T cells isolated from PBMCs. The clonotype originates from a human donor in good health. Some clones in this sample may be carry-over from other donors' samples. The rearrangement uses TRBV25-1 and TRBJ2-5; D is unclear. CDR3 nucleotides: TGTGCCAGCAGTGCCCTCCAAGAGACCCAGTACTTC. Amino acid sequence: CASSALQETQYF. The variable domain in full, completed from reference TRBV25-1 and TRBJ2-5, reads EADIYQTPRYLVIGTGKKITLECSQTMGHDKMYWYQQDPGMELHLIHYSYGVNSTEKGDLSSESTVSRIRTEHFPLTLESARPSHTSQYLCASSALQETQYFGPGTRLLVL.